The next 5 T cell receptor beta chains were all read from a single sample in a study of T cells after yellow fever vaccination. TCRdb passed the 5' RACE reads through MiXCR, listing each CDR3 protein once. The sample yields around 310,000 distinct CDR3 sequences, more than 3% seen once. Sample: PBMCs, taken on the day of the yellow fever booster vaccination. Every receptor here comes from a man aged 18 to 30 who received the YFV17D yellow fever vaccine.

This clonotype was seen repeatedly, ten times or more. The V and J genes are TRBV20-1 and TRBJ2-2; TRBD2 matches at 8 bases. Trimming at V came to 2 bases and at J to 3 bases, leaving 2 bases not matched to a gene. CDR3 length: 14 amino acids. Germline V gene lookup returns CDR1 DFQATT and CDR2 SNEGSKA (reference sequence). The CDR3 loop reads CSARSSGDTGELFF. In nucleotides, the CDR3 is TGCAGTGCTAGAAGTAGCGGGGACACCGGGGAGCTGTTTTTT.

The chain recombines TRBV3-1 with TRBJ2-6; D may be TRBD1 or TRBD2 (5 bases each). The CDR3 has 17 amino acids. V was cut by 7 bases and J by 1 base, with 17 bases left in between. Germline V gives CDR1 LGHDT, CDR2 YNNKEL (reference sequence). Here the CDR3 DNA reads TGTGCCAGCAAAAGAGGGGTGTATGGGTCTGGGGCCAACGTCCTGACTTTC. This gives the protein CASKRGVYGSGANVLTF.

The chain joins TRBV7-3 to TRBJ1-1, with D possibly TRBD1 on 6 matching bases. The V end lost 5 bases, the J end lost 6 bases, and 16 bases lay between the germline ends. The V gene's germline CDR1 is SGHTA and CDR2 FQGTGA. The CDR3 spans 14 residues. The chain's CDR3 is CASSRDGGRSEAFF. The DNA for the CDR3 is TGTGCCAGCAGCAGGGACGGGGGGCGTTCTGAAGCTTTCTTT.

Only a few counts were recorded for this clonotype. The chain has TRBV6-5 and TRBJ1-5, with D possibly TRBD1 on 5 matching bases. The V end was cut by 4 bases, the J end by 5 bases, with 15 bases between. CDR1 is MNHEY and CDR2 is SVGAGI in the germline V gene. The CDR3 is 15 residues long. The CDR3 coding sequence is TGTGCCAGCAGTTCATTGCTGGGGGGGTATCAGCCCCAGCATTTT. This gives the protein CASSSLLGGYQPQHF.

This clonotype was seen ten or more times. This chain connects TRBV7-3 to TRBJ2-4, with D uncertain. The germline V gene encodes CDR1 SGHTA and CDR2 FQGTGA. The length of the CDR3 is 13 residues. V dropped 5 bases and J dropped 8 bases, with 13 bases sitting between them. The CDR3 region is CASSPAPADIQYF. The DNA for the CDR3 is TGTGCCAGCAGCCCCGCCCCGGCGGACATTCAGTACTTC.